Below are 2 T cell receptor beta chains sequenced from a single sample in a study of blood T cell repertoires in COVID-19. Libraries were prepared by immunoSEQ multiplex PCR; TCRdb keeps only in-frame clonotypes and omits some of them. The sample holds some 200,000 clones, less than 85% seen once. Material: peripheral blood. These receptors were collected from a woman of 80 years or more with COVID-19, enrolled during active disease.

The rearrangement uses TRBV6-5 and TRBJ2-5; 7 nucleotides match TRBD1. Germline V gene sequence: CDR1 MNHEY, CDR2 SVGAGI. This CDR3 region has 13 residues. The ends lost 6 bases at V and 5 bases at J; junction bases unmatched: 6. CDR3 loop: CASSETGLETQYF. CDR3 sequence (DNA): TGTGCCAGCAGCGAGACAGGGTTGGAGACCCAGTACTTC.

This chain joins TRBV5-4 and TRBJ1-4, with D possibly being TRBD1 (6 bases). Between the trimmed V and J ends, which lost 5 bases and 2 bases, there was a span of 13 bases. CDR1 is SGHNT and CDR2 is YYREEE in the germline V gene (reference sequence). The CDR3 is 15 residues long. CDR3 amino acids: CASRRGTGTNEKLFF. CDR3 nucleotides: TGTGCCAGCAGAAGAGGAACAGGGACTAATGAAAAACTGTTTTTT.